Each of the 24 T cell receptor beta chains below was sequenced from the same sample in a study of T cells expressing NK-cell markers. TCRdb re-analyzed the 5' RACE reads; it lists each CDR3 protein once, without DNA. The listing contains about 380,000 distinct CDR3 sequences. The sample taken for sequencing was blood T cells: a sorted CD56 or NKG2C T cell subset, CD4+ or CD8+ T cells, or bulk PBMC T cells (not recorded which). Receptors were obtained from a man aged 18-75 years in good health.

The V and J genes are TRBV20-1 and TRBJ2-7; TCRdb's assignment of TRBD1 cannot be checked, as there is no DNA. In germline, CDR1 is DFQATT, CDR2 SNEGSKA (reference sequence). This CDR3 is 11 amino acids long. The CDR3 here is CSAGGTVEQYF.

This rearrangement joins TRBV5-5 to TRBJ2-5; TCRdb outputs TRBD1, but without DNA this stays unchecked. This CDR3 spans 12 amino acids. Germline V CDR1 and CDR2: SGHKS, YYEKEE (reference sequence). Here the CDR3 reads CASSHPRETQYF.

The chain uses TRBV24-1 and TRBJ2-5; TCRdb names TRBD2, which stays unverified in the absence of DNA. The CDR3 sequence is 15 residues long. Germline lookup yields CDR1 KGHDR and CDR2 SFDVKD. The CDR3 region is CATSDPRGVQETQYF.

The CDR3 sequence is CASSAGRGSYNEQFF. The V and J genes are TRBV2 and TRBJ2-1; without DNA, the TCRdb call of TRBD1 cannot be checked. CDR3 length equals 15 residues. Germline V CDR1 and CDR2: SNHLY, FYNNEI.

The chain employs TRBV7-2 and TRBJ1-1; TCRdb reports TRBD1, a call that lacks DNA to check it against. Germline loops: CDR1 SGHTA, CDR2 FQGNSA. This CDR3 is built from 15 residues. The CDR3 sequence is CASSFQKGGGTEAFF.

CDR3 residues: CASSLGQGLHNEQFF. The chain uses TRBV5-1 and TRBJ2-1; TCRdb's D call, TRBD1, is unchecked because there is no DNA. CDR3 length: 15 residues. Germline-derived CDR1 and CDR2 are SGHRS and YFSETQ.

CDR3: CAIARGGDTDTQYF. J is TRBJ2-3 and V is TRBV10-3; no DNA is available, so the TRBD1 call from TCRdb remains unchecked. The CDR3 consists of 14 residues. Germline V lookup: CDR1 ENHRY, CDR2 SYGVKD.

The chain has TRBV6-1 and TRBJ2-6; TCRdb returns TRBD1, unconfirmable since there is no DNA. The CDR3 covers 13 residues. In germline, CDR1 is MNHNS, CDR2 SASEGT. CDR3 residues: CASTPGGANVLTF.

This sequence joins TRBV6-2 or TRBV6-3 and TRBJ1-2; TCRdb's D call, TRBD1, is unchecked because there is no DNA. In germline, CDR1 is MNHEY, CDR2 SVGEGT. There are 15 residues in the CDR3. This CDR3 reads CASSQTLSGGHGYTF.

The chain recombines TRBV3-1 with TRBJ2-1; TCRdb names TRBD1, which stays unverified in the absence of DNA. The germline gives CDR1 LGHDT, CDR2 YNNKEL (reference sequence). The length of the CDR3 is 13 residues. CDR3: CASKMGGAAKQFF.

This chain uses TRBV5-4 with TRBJ2-7; the TCRdb call, TRBD1, lacks DNA for checking. CDR1 and CDR2 from the germline V gene are SGHNT and YYREEE (reference sequence). The CDR3 extends over 15 amino acids. CDR3 amino acids: CASSSRGQSGYEQYF.

The chain uses TRBV10-3 and TRBJ2-5; the D call from TCRdb, TRBD2, cannot be confirmed without DNA. Germline V gene data show CDR1 as ENHRY and CDR2 as SYGVKD. The CDR3 has 17 amino acids. The chain's CDR3 is CAISLGTSGGAVETQYF.

V and J are TRBV7-2 and TRBJ1-6; absent DNA, TCRdb's TRBD1 call cannot be checked. The germline V gene has CDR1 SGHTA and CDR2 FQGNSA. CDR3 length equals 16 residues. The chain's CDR3 is CASSWIETGVDSPLHF. Full variable domain (missing parts from reference TRBV7-2 and TRBJ1-6): GAGVSQSPSNKVTEKGKDVELRCDPISGHTALYWYRQSLGQGLEFLIYFQGNSAPDKSGLPSDRFSAERTGGSVSTLTIQRTQQEDSAVYLCASSWIETGVDSPLHFGNGTRLTVT.

The chain carries TRBV6-6 and TRBJ2-7. CDR3 size: 11 residues. The germline V gene has CDR1 MNHNY and CDR2 SVGAGI (reference sequence). The CDR3 is CASSGYYEQYF.

The rearrangement uses TRBV2 and TRBJ2-3; TCRdb selects TRBD2, and the lack of DNA leaves this call unchecked. CDR1 SNHLY and CDR2 FYNNEI come from the germline V gene. The CDR3 extends over 15 amino acids. This chain's CDR3 is CASKLAGGFTDTQYF.

The chain uses TRBV12-3 or TRBV12-4 and TRBJ1-1; no DNA is available, so the TRBD1 call from TCRdb remains unchecked. CDR3 size: 11 residues. The CDR3 spells CASSQGGGAFF.

The V gene is TRBV30, the J gene TRBJ2-5; TCRdb reports TRBD1, a call that lacks DNA to check it against. This CDR3 is 12 amino acids long. Germline lookup yields CDR1 GTSNPN and CDR2 SVGIG (reference sequence). This chain's CDR3 is CAWSASDREGYF.

J is TRBJ2-2 and V is TRBV7-3; TCRdb's D gene call, TRBD2, goes unchecked for lack of DNA. Germline lookup yields CDR1 SGHTA and CDR2 FQGTGA. The CDR3 spans 19 residues. Here the CDR3 reads CASSFAPTSGGASTGELFF.

The V and J genes are TRBV29-1 and TRBJ2-1; TCRdb's D gene call, TRBD1, goes unchecked for lack of DNA. Germline-derived CDR1 and CDR2 are SQVTM and ANQGSEA. The CDR3 runs 13 residues. This CDR3 is CSVAGTSYNEQFF.

The J gene is TRBJ2-7, the V gene TRBV29-1; TCRdb designates TRBD1, a call that cannot be tested without DNA. The CDR3 is 15 residues long. Germline V gene lookup returns CDR1 SQVTM and CDR2 ANQGSEA. CDR3 sequence reads: CSVFGRGAVDYEQYF.

CDR3 region: CASSLYSRVGNQPQHF. V usage is TRBV5-1 and J usage is TRBJ1-5; TCRdb designates TRBD1, a call that cannot be tested without DNA. CDR1 is SGHRS and CDR2 is YFSETQ in the germline V gene. This CDR3 has 16 residues.

CDR3 amino acids: CSARDRVGIIQYF. This chain connects TRBV20-1 to TRBJ2-4; TCRdb's D call of TRBD1 is untestable without DNA. Germline CDR1 reads DFQATT; CDR2 reads SNEGSKA (reference sequence). The CDR3 has 13 residues.

The chain has TRBV28 and TRBJ2-4; TCRdb calls TRBD1, which cannot be checked without DNA. This CDR3 spans 16 amino acids. Germline assignment: CDR1 MDHEN and CDR2 SYDVKM. CDR3 residues: CASSLTGWGAKNIQYF.

CDR3 loop: CASSPRIAGGNVETQYF. This chain links TRBV18 with TRBJ2-5; TCRdb returns TRBD2, unconfirmable since there is no DNA. Per germline, CDR1 KGHSH and CDR2 LQKENI. The CDR3 contains 17 residues.